These 15 T cell receptor beta chains share one sample of origin, sequenced in a study of cytomegalovirus exposure and HLA in healthy donors. PCR was performed using 60 Vbeta and 13 Jbeta primers. Using immunoSEQ multiplex PCR, the repertoire was profiled, and TCRdb retains in-frame clones only, with some absent. The repertoire has some 130,000 clones, 80% of them found once; the top ten carry 2.2%. What was sequenced was PBMCs. The receptors here all came from a man aged 25 to 45 in good health and CMV-seronegative.

The genes are TRBV9 and TRBJ1-6; 10 nucleotides agree with TRBD1. This CDR3 spans 16 amino acids. The trim removed 0 bases at V and 10 bases at J, leaving 7 bases unmatched. Germline values: CDR1 SGDLS, CDR2 YYNGEE. DNA of the CDR3: TGTGCCAGCAGCGTAGGGGGGACAGGGGTTGTATCACCCCTCCACTTT. Amino acids: CASSVGGTGVVSPLHF. The whole variable domain, filled in from reference TRBV9 and TRBJ1-6, reads DSGVTQTPKHLITATGQRVTLRCSPRSGDLSVYWYQQSLDQGLQFLIQYYNGEERAKGNILERFSAQQFPDLHSELNLSSLELGDSALYFCASSVGGTGVVSPLHFGNGTRLTVT.

V is TRBV11-2 and J is TRBJ2-1, with D possibly TRBD2 on 5 matching bases. The germline gives CDR1 SGHAT, CDR2 FQNNGV. Trimming removed 6 bases at V and 5 bases at J, with 17 bases between. The CDR3 sequence is 15 residues long. CDR3 protein: CASSPRTGFHNEQFF. The CDR3 DNA is TGTGCCAGCAGTCCCAGGACGGGGTTCCACAATGAGCAGTTCTTC. The full variable domain, completed using reference TRBV11-2 and TRBJ2-1, is EAGVAQSPRYKIIEKRQSVAFWCNPISGHATLYWYQQILGQGPKLLIQFQNNGVVDDSQLPKDRFSAERLKGVDSTLKIQPAKLEDSAVYLCASSPRTGFHNEQFFGPGTRLTVL.

The V gene is TRBV28, the J gene TRBJ2-7; the match to TRBD2 covers 9 bases. The CDR3 covers 15 residues. The V gene end was trimmed by 2 bases and the J gene end by 5 bases; junction bases not matched to a gene: 7. Per the germline V gene, CDR1 is MDHEN and CDR2 is SYDVKM. CDR3 coding DNA: TGTGCCAGCAGTTTAATGCGGGAGGGCCCCCACGAGCAGTACTTC. Its translation is CASSLMREGPHEQYF.

V gene TRBV15 combines with J gene TRBJ2-7, with D unresolved. The V and J ends lost 1 base and 5 bases respectively, with 12 bases between them. Germline assignment: CDR1 LNHNV and CDR2 YYDKDF (reference sequence). The CDR3 runs 14 residues. In nucleotides, the CDR3 is TGTGCCACCAGCAGAGGAGTTGCCCCTAACGAGCAGTACTTC. Amino acid sequence: CATSRGVAPNEQYF.

The V and J genes are TRBV27 and TRBJ2-7, with D tentatively TRBD2 (6 bases). V was pared by 8 bases and J by 3 bases, with 17 bases between. The CDR3 has 14 amino acids. Germline assignment: CDR1 MNHEY and CDR2 SMNVEV (reference sequence). The CDR3 region is CASGRDSLLYEQYF. The CDR3 coding sequence is TGTGCCAGCGGTCGGGACTCTCTCCTCTACGAGCAGTACTTC.

Details on this clone: One end of the junction varies from germline; a read error may be responsible. CDR3: CSSSLAEAGGYTF. The CDR3 coding sequence is TGTTCCAGCAGCTTAGCGGAGGCGGGGGGCTACACCTTC. The chain has TRBV7-9 and TRBJ1-2; no clear D gene. CDR1 and CDR2 (germline): SEHNR, FQNEAQ (reference sequence). The CDR3 is 13 residues long.

The rearrangement uses TRBV7-6 and TRBJ2-3; TRBD1 matches at 7 bases. Germline values: CDR1 SGHVS, CDR2 FNYEAQ. The length of the CDR3 is 15 residues. J lost 2 bases, V lost 5 bases, and 7 bases had no gene match. CDR3 region: CASSHRGGSTDTQYF. In DNA form, the CDR3 reads TGTGCCAGCAGCCACAGGGGCGGATCCACAGATACGCAGTATTTT.

The table lists this clone with a count of one. The chain links TRBV28 to TRBJ1-2; no reliable D call. Trimming removed 6 bases at V and 5 bases at J, with 7 bases between. Germline CDR1 and CDR2: MDHEN and SYDVKM. This CDR3 has 11 amino acids. As DNA, the CDR3 is TGTGCCAGCAGAGAGAGATATGGCTACACCTTC. The encoded protein is CASRERYGYTF.

This clone was recorded only once. The chain carries TRBV6-1 and TRBJ1-2; 10 bases line up with TRBD1. Germline V lookup: CDR1 MNHNS, CDR2 SASEGT. With 1 base clipped from V and 4 bases from J, the junction kept 9 bases outside the gene matches. The CDR3 loop spans 17 amino acids. CDR3 DNA sequence: TGTGCCAGCAGTGAAGGTTCCATGACAGGGGGCGGCTATGGCTACACCTTC. This encodes CASSEGSMTGGGYGYTF.

This clone was observed a handful of times. This sequence joins TRBV27 and TRBJ2-5, with a weak D call TRBD2 (5 bases). The J call could be wrong; TRBJ2-7 is a better fit for the DNA end. The CDR3 has 13 amino acids. Germline V gives CDR1 MNHEY, CDR2 SMNVEV (reference sequence). CDR3 sequence (DNA): TGTGCCAGCAGTTTGACTACGCCCTACGAGCAGTACTTC. This encodes CASSLTTPYEQYF.

CDR3 amino acids: CASSKRDSSYEQYF. CDR3 coding DNA: TGTGCCAGCAGCAAACGGGACAGTTCCTACGAGCAGTACTTC. The genes are TRBV11-2 and TRBJ2-7, with TRBD1 matching over 7 bases. Germline V gene data show CDR1 as SGHAT and CDR2 as FQNNGV. This CDR3 has 14 amino acids. Trimming removed 5 bases from V and 1 base from J; junction bases left unmatched: 5.

The rearrangement joins TRBV29-1 to TRBJ2-5, with D tentatively TRBD2 (7 bases). There are 12 residues in the CDR3. V was pared by 5 bases and J by 11 bases, with 18 bases between. Germline lookup yields CDR1 SQVTM and CDR2 ANQGSEA. CDR3 residues: CSVHRGAEEQYF. Written as DNA, the CDR3 is TGCAGCGTTCATCGGGGGGCGGAAGAGCAGTACTTC.

J is TRBJ2-1 and V is TRBV6-6; 7 bases align to TRBD2. V trimming: 9 bases; J trimming: 6 bases; junction bases outside the gene matches: 11. This CDR3 is 14 amino acids long. In germline, CDR1 is MNHNY, CDR2 SVGAGI (reference sequence). CDR3: CASSGGGLGNEQFF. The CDR3 nucleotides read TGTGCCAGTTCGGGGGGAGGGTTAGGCAATGAGCAGTTCTTC.

CDR3 sequence: CASSLDLQVSKQFF. CDR3 bases: TGTGCCAGCAGCTTGGACCTACAGGTATCTAAGCAGTTCTTC. The genes are TRBV5-6 and TRBJ2-1; D may be TRBD1 (5 bases). The CDR3 loop spans 14 amino acids. Between the trimmed V and J ends, which lost 0 bases and 11 bases, there was a span of 15 bases. Germline assignment: CDR1 SGHDT and CDR2 YYEEEE. Using reference TRBV5-6 and TRBJ2-1 for the parts outside the CDR3, the full variable domain is DAGVTQSPTHLIKTRGQQVTLRCSPKSGHDTVSWYQQALGQGPQFIFQYYEEEERQRGNFPDRFSGHQFPNYSSELNVNALLLGDSALYLCASSLDLQVSKQFFGPGTRLTVL.

The chain has TRBV28 and TRBJ2-1; 7 bases line up with TRBD2. The CDR3 contains 14 residues. CDR1 is MDHEN and CDR2 is SYDVKM in the germline V gene. V was pared by 7 bases and J by 5 bases, with 8 bases of the junction left unmatched. The chain's CDR3 is CASIEAGANNEQFF. The DNA of the CDR3 is TGTGCCAGCATAGAGGCGGGAGCCAACAATGAGCAGTTCTTC.